This TCR beta chain was identified in a study of blood T cell repertoires in COVID-19 (dated by TCRdb to about 2020). At the level of the whole study: Samples covering the acute and convalescent phases of COVID-19 were provided by collaborators in the United States, Italy and Spain. The material from the prospective study consisted of cDNA or gDNA derived from T cells, B-cell-depleted T cells, or PBMCs. Subjects who had been exposed to COVID-19, were actively infected with it, or had recovered from it provided the deeply sampled blood TCRbeta repertoires that made up the dataset. A freely available public database, intended as a resource for researchers studying the immune response to SARS-CoV-2, is where the repertoires were released. The samples were drawn from two sources: the first 160 participants of the ongoing ImmuneRACE study, and 1,000 to 1,500 subjects contributed by 6 global collaborators. Nearly every sample came with metadata listing a de-identified subject ID, COVID-19 status, age in years and sex. Where HLA class I and class II types were available, the types were taken from metadata supplied by the sample provider, not from assay-based typing.

The CDR3 goes from the cysteine to the phenylalanine over 17 residues. The read is trimmed to its CDR3 DNA, 51 bases read in frame from base 1. Via the germline V gene, CDR1 is SGHVS and CDR2 FQNEAQ. V is cut back by 5 bases and J by 3 bases, with 16 bases in the junction unmatched. Each collaborating institution followed its own protocols to collect whole blood in K2EDTA tubes. For TCRbeta analysis, collaborators shipped samples as frozen whole blood, isolated PBMCs, or DNA extracted from either of those sample types. TCRbeta CDR3 regions were amplified from genomic DNA using the immunoSEQ Assay, a bias-controlled multiplex PCR. In the original analysis: Within the assay, amplification of reference gene primers was used to estimate how many nucleated cells each sample contained. Sequence reads were collapsed and filtered to measure the absolute abundance of every unique TCRbeta CDR3 rearrangement. For each sample, productive Simpson clonality was calculated by taking the square root of Simpson's diversity index across productive rearrangements. TCRdb re-hosts the immuneACCESS table, in-frame sequences only. Its copies lack some clones; in the studies checked, an unresolved V gene accounts for under half of them, and the cause for the rest is not known. The V and J calls and the clone size are those of that table, but D and trimming were determined from the DNA. Within this sample are 70,000 to 95,000 clones, with more than 65% of them counted one time only. The ten top clones hold roughly 15% of the sample.

With respect to this clone: Which antigen it targets is not known. No base-level quality is on record; no much larger clone is a single base apart.

The paper's findings and limits, for the study overall: The amount of clinical and demographic metadata varied by source and participant and was provided uncurated.

The sequenced sample consisted of peripheral blood. This chain is built from TRBV7-8 and TRBJ2-7; TRBD2 lines up with 7 middle nucleotides. The source is a human donor in a cohort sampled during active COVID-19. The nucleotide sequence reads as follows: TGTGCCAGCAGCATCGTTGGCGGGAGCCCTCCGGTCTACGAGCAGTACTTC. Its product reads: CASSIVGGSPPVYEQYF. Reference TRBV7-8 and TRBJ2-7 genes cover what lies past the CDR3, so the full variable domain is GAGVSQSPRYKVAKRGQDVALRCDPISGHVSLFWYQQALGQGPEFLTYFQNEAQLDKSGLPSDRFFAERPEGSVSTLKIQRTQQEDSAVYLCASSIVGGSPPVYEQYFGPGTRLTVT.